This TCR beta chain stems from a study of blood T cell repertoires in COVID-19. Study summary: From the United States, Italy and Spain came samples of acute and convalescent COVID-19.

Assay: immunoSEQ multiplex PCR; the TCRdb copy retains only in-frame clones and omits some. Of around 220,000 clones in the sample, under 85% were seen once. Deletions cut 0 bases from V and 10 bases from J, with 5 bases between. This CDR3 region has 12 residues. CDR1 SGHNT and CDR2 YYREEE come from the germline V gene (reference sequence). This rearrangement joins TRBV5-4 to TRBJ1-6; unclear D gene. The source material was peripheral blood. The sequence was collected from a woman aged 40 to 50 with active or convalescent COVID-19. The CDR3 nucleotides read TGTGCCAGCAGCTTGGACTCCTCACCCCTCCACTTT. Protein sequence: CASSLDSSPLHF.